This T cell receptor (beta chain) was sequenced in a study of beta chain features in type 1 diabetes. Germline CDR1 and CDR2: MRHNA and SNTAGT. J lost 0 bases, V lost 3 bases, and 2 bases had no gene match. There are 15 residues in the CDR3. Overall study results and limits: TCRB CDR3s were moderately but significantly shorter in Type 1 diabetes patients in all four CD4+ subsets.

The isolated RNA, all of it, was reverse transcribed, so expressed TCRB transcripts were what got sequenced. Some clones are missing from TCRdb's copy, which holds only in-frame ones; the method was immunoSEQ multiplex PCR. The sample consists of 160,000 or so clones, about 9% of them appearing once. Notes on this clone: Antigen specificity is unknown.

The genes are TRBV6-4 and TRBJ2-1; 7 bases match TRBD2. The sample comprised central memory CD4+ T cells from blood. The receptor was derived from a woman in her 30s with type 1 diabetes. DNA of the CDR3: TGTGCCAGCAGTGAGACTAGCAGCTCCTACAATGAGCAGTTCTTC. Translation gives CASSETSSSYNEQFF.